The 14 T cell receptor beta chains below all came from one sample that was sequenced in a study of human T cells and chemical hapten exposure. TCRdb itself ran the RACE reads through MiXCR, one entry per CDR3 protein. The data hold some 70,000 distinct CDR3 sequences, with around a third observed a single time. The time point is: patch test 1, 2 weeks after DPC sensitization. As for treatment: therapeutic diphenylcyclopropenone sensitization with weekly scalp DPC. Sequencing used whole blood, obtained in connection with sensitization to the hapten diphenylcyclopropenone (DPC). The receptors come from a man between 35 and 55 years old with alopecia areata. Some clones in this sample may be carry-over from other donors' samples.

This clonotype was found a few times. The chain links TRBV14 to TRBJ2-1; 10 bases align to TRBD2. With V trimmed by 4 bases and J by 4 bases, 7 bases remained unmatched. The CDR3 contains 16 residues. Per the germline V gene, CDR1 is SGHDN and CDR2 is FVKESK. CDR3 in amino acids: CASSLPGTSAYNEQFF. CDR3 nucleotides: TGTGCCAGCAGCCTACCCGGGACTAGCGCGTACAATGAGCAGTTCTTC. The full variable domain, rest sourced from reference TRBV14 and TRBJ2-1, is EAGVTQFPSHSVIEKGQTVTLRCDPISGHDNLYWYRRVMGKEIKFLLHFVKESKQDESGMPNNRFLAERTGGTYSTLKVQPAELEDSGVYFCASSLPGTSAYNEQFFGPGTRLTVL.

The chain employs TRBV7-2 and TRBJ2-3; 10 bases agree with TRBD2. Trimming took 3 bases from V and 6 from J; bases not matched to a gene: 6. Germline CDR1 SGHTA, CDR2 FQGNSA. CDR3 size: 15 residues. Here the CDR3 reads CASSFLAGARDTQYF. CDR3 coding DNA: TGTGCCAGCAGCTTTCTAGCGGGAGCGAGGGATACGCAGTATTTT. Looking up the rest from reference TRBV7-2 and TRBJ2-3 gives the full variable domain: GAGVSQSPSNKVTEKGKDVELRCDPISGHTALYWYRQSLGQGLEFLIYFQGNSAPDKSGLPSDRFSAERTGGSVSTLTIQRTQQEDSAVYLCASSFLAGARDTQYFGPGTRLTVL.

This clonotype has more than one count but fewer than ten. V is TRBV7-2 and J is TRBJ1-1, with a tentative D call TRBD1 (5 bases). Trimming shortened V by 4 bases and J by 6 bases, and 12 bases separated the two germline ends. CDR1 and CDR2 (germline): SGHTA, FQGNSA. The CDR3 consists of 13 residues. The CDR3 DNA follows: TGTGCCAGCAGCTACCGGACACCTCCTGAAGCTTTCTTT. Translated: CASSYRTPPEAFF.

The CDR3 protein is CSARPWGLAEETQYF. The DNA for the CDR3 is TGCAGTGCTAGGCCCTGGGGACTAGCGGAAGAGACCCAGTACTTC. The chain combines TRBV20-1 with TRBJ2-5, with 11 nucleotides matching TRBD2. Germline V gene data show CDR1 as DFQATT and CDR2 as SNEGSKA (reference sequence). This CDR3 has 15 amino acids. V lost 3 bases to trimming and J lost 3 bases; unmatched junction nucleotides: 6.

The chain uses TRBV5-5 and TRBJ2-3; D gene ambiguous. This CDR3 region has 13 residues. V was shortened by 0 bases and J by 7 bases, with 9 bases between the two germline ends. CDR1 is SGHKS and CDR2 is YYEKEE in the germline V gene (reference sequence). CDR3 nucleotides: TGTGCCAGCAGCTTGGCGCCACAGAATACGCAGTATTTT. This codes for CASSLAPQNTQYF. The whole variable domain, remainder taken from reference TRBV5-5 and TRBJ2-3, is DAGVTQSPTHLIKTRGQQVTLRCSPISGHKSVSWYQQVLGQGPQFIFQYYEKEERGRGNFPDRFSARQFPNYSSELNVNALLLGDSALYLCASSLAPQNTQYFGPGTRLTVL.

This chain connects TRBV7-9 to TRBJ2-1; 9 nucleotides agree with TRBD2. Germline V lookup: CDR1 SEHNR, CDR2 FQNEAQ (reference sequence). V lost 4 bases and J lost 0; bases outside the gene matches: 16. This CDR3 is 20 amino acids long. DNA of the CDR3: TGTGCCAGCAGCTCGGATAGCGGGGGCGGATTTACTAGCTCCTACAATGAGCAGTTCTTC. Translation: CASSSDSGGGFTSSYNEQFF.

The table lists this clonotype with a few counts. The chain carries TRBV3-1 and TRBJ2-5; D perhaps matches TRBD2 (5 bases). V was cut by 0 bases and J by 4 bases, with 9 bases left in between. This CDR3 has 14 amino acids. Germline CDR1 is LGHDT and CDR2 is YNNKEL (reference sequence). CDR3 sequence: CASSQDLGVETQYF. In DNA, the CDR3 is TGTGCCAGCAGCCAAGATCTCGGGGTAGAGACCCAGTACTTC.

The chain is built from TRBV20-1 and TRBJ1-1; D is perhaps TRBD1 (5 bases). CDR3 length: 11 residues. V was cut by 0 bases and J by 6 bases, with 5 bases left in between. The V gene's germline CDR1 is DFQATT and CDR2 SNEGSKA (reference sequence). The CDR3 sequence: CSAREGAEAFF. DNA for the CDR3: TGCAGTGCTAGAGAGGGGGCTGAAGCTTTCTTT.

The chain joins TRBV20-1 to TRBJ2-7; no clear D. CDR1 and CDR2 (germline): DFQATT, SNEGSKA (reference sequence). Trimming cost V 5 bases and J 4 bases, with 15 bases left between them. This CDR3 contains 13 residues. CDR3 amino acids: CSALGGQRYEQYF. The CDR3 DNA reads TGCAGTGCTCTAGGCGGTCAGAGGTACGAGCAGTACTTC.

The sample holds a few counts of this clonotype. The chain employs TRBV4-1 and TRBJ2-3, with D possibly being TRBD1 or TRBD2 (6 bases each). CDR3 length: 16 residues. From germline, CDR1 is MGHRA and CDR2 YSYEKL. With 0 bases removed from V and 3 bases from J, the gap between germline ends came to 13 bases. DNA of the CDR3: TGCGCCAGCAGCCAAGAATGGGGGGCGGCGACAGATACGCAGTATTTT. Protein: CASSQEWGAATDTQYF.

This clonotype was found a few times. The V and J genes are TRBV12-3 or TRBV12-4 and TRBJ1-5; a weak D match, TRBD1 (5 bases). CDR3 length equals 13 residues. Trimming stripped 6 bases from V and 7 bases from J, with 13 bases between. This CDR3 reads CASRRGGIQPQHF. For the CDR3, the DNA is TGTGCCAGCAGGAGGGGAGGGATCCAGCCCCAGCATTTT.

The genes are TRBV6-2 or TRBV6-3 and TRBJ2-7; 7 positions match TRBD1. V trimming: 7 bases; J trimming: 1 base; junction bases outside the gene matches: 7. This CDR3 has 14 residues. Germline V lookup: CDR1 MNHEY, CDR2 SVGEGT. CDR3 protein: CASTEGTVSYEQYF. The CDR3 nucleotides are TGTGCCAGCACTGAAGGGACAGTTTCCTACGAGCAGTACTTC.

The chain combines TRBV7-2 with TRBJ2-7; D remains unclear. The germline gives CDR1 SGHTA, CDR2 FQGNSA. V was shortened by 3 bases and J by 4 bases, with 10 bases between the two germline ends. The CDR3 is 13 amino acids. In nucleotides, the CDR3 is TGTGCCAGCAGCTTCCCGGGCGAGTACGAGCAGTACTTC. Translated: CASSFPGEYEQYF.

This clonotype was counted only a few times. The V call is TRBV20-1, the J call TRBJ2-5; 14 nucleotides align to TRBD2. The CDR3 has 15 amino acids. V was pared by 5 bases and J by 4 bases, with 6 bases of the junction left unmatched. CDR1 is DFQATT, CDR2 SNEGSKA, per germline (reference sequence). CDR3 region: CSAAMTSGRGETQYF. CDR3 coding DNA: TGCAGTGCTGCCATGACTAGCGGGAGGGGAGAGACCCAGTACTTC.